Shown below are 17 T cell receptor beta chains from a single sample sequenced in a study of blood T cells in healthy people across ages. The use of a sample-barcoded 5' primer and a J-beta primer mix characterized a second PCR of about 6 to 11 cycles. TCRdb re-derived calls from the 5' RACE reads in MiXCR, one entry per CDR3 protein. In the table there are 1.4 million or so distinct CDR3 sequences, roughly 43% of which are singletons. Material for sequencing was blood. All receptors come from a young woman in good health.

The J gene is TRBJ2-7, the V gene TRBV10-3; 10 bases map to TRBD1. Unmatched junction bases numbered 8, after V lost 7 bases and J lost 2 bases. Germline V CDR1 and CDR2: ENHRY, SYGVKD. There are 15 residues in the CDR3. CDR3 residues: CAIKPGQGNPYEQYF. CDR3 nucleotides: TGTGCCATCAAACCGGGACAGGGGAACCCCTACGAGCAGTACTTC.

This chain joins TRBV7-2 and TRBJ1-2; 7 bases align to TRBD1. The CDR3 is made up of 16 amino acids. CDR1 and CDR2 from the germline V gene are SGHTA and FQGNSA. V dropped 5 bases and J dropped 4; count of bases not matched to a gene: 13. The CDR3 region has the DNA TGTGCCAGCAGCACCCCTGTGGACAGGCTTAGCTATGGCTACACCTTC. It is translated as CASSTPVDRLSYGYTF. Based on the CDR3 plus reference TRBV7-2 and TRBJ1-2, the full variable domain is GAGVSQSPSNKVTEKGKDVELRCDPISGHTALYWYRQSLGQGLEFLIYFQGNSAPDKSGLPSDRFSAERTGGSVSTLTIQRTQQEDSAVYLCASSTPVDRLSYGYTFGSGTRLTVV.

This clonotype occurred many times. The genes are TRBV12-3 or TRBV12-4 and TRBJ1-1; TRBD1 matches at 7 bases. Trimming cost V 6 bases and J 0 bases; bases outside gene matches: 4. The CDR3 is 14 residues long. The CDR3 DNA reads as TGTGCCAGCAGACCGGACAGGATGAACACTGAAGCTTTCTTT. Its translation: CASRPDRMNTEAFF.

The chain links TRBV18 to TRBJ2-1, with TRBD1 matching over 12 bases. V shed 2 bases and J 8 bases; nucleotides not matched to a gene: 10. The CDR3 length is 17 residues. The germline CDR1 and CDR2 sequences are KGHSH and LQKENI. CDR3 DNA: TGTGCCAGCTCACCAAGACCCGGGACAGGGGGCTCCGATGAGCAGTTCTTC. Translation gives CASSPRPGTGGSDEQFF.

This chain uses TRBV13 with TRBJ2-7; 12 bases match TRBD2. CDR3 size: 18 residues. The germline V gene has CDR1 PRHDT and CDR2 FYEKMQ (reference sequence). V was clipped by 1 base and J by 5 bases; unmatched bases: 12. In nucleotides, the CDR3 is TGTGCCAGCAGCTTAGTGGCTAGCGGGGGGGCCAACCCTGACGAGCAGTACTTC. Translating gives CASSLVASGGANPDEQYF.

There are a few counts of this clonotype. The chain uses TRBV30 and TRBJ2-4; no clear D. CDR1 GTSNPN and CDR2 SVGIG come from the germline V gene (reference sequence). The CDR3 totals 15 residues. Trimming took off 3 bases at V and 0 bases at J, with 12 bases between the two ends. DNA of the CDR3: TGTGCCTGGAGGTCTCAGTCCATAGCCAAAAACATTCAGTACTTC. This translates into CAWRSQSIAKNIQYF.

J is TRBJ2-1 and V is TRBV20-1, with D perhaps TRBD1 (5 bases). This CDR3 has 14 residues. In germline, CDR1 is DFQATT, CDR2 SNEGSKA (reference sequence). V gave up 6 bases and J gave up 3 bases, with 15 bases separating them. The CDR3 protein is CSAAVPGYYNEQFF. DNA of the CDR3: TGCAGTGCCGCGGTCCCAGGGTACTACAATGAGCAGTTCTTC.

This clonotype was observed a few times. The chain recombines TRBV7-9 with TRBJ1-2; perhaps TRBD1 as D (6 bases). Germline V gene data show CDR1 as SEHNR and CDR2 as FQNEAQ (reference sequence). V dropped 1 base and J dropped 6 bases, with 9 bases sitting between them. This CDR3 contains 13 residues. CDR3 sequence: CASSLVGQDGYTF. CDR3 nucleotides: TGTGCCAGCAGCTTAGTGGGACAAGATGGCTACACCTTC.

This clonotype was observed once. The V gene is TRBV5-5, the J gene TRBJ1-2; D not certain. V lost 2 bases to trimming and J lost 6 bases, with 17 bases between them. From germline, CDR1 is SGHKS and CDR2 YYEKEE (reference sequence). The CDR3 sequence is 15 residues long. The CDR3 reads CASSFWMDGGHGYTF. In DNA, the CDR3 is TGTGCCAGCAGCTTTTGGATGGACGGTGGGCATGGCTACACCTTC.

The chain combines TRBV11-2 with TRBJ2-3, with D tentatively TRBD1 or TRBD2 (6 bases each). V shed 5 bases and J shed 4 bases, with 13 bases lying between them. Germline V CDR1 and CDR2: SGHAT, FQNNGV. There are 14 residues in the CDR3. The CDR3 DNA reads TGTGCCAGCAGCCAGACGGGGGCTGCAGATACGCAGTATTTT. Translation gives CASSQTGAADTQYF.

The chain links TRBV29-1 to TRBJ1-3; D not resolved. The V end was cut by 4 bases, the J end by 2 bases, with 6 bases between. There are 12 residues in the CDR3. Germline CDR1 is SQVTM and CDR2 is ANQGSEA. The CDR3 spells CSVGGTGNTIYF. The CDR3 DNA reads TGCAGCGTTGGAGGAACTGGAAACACCATATATTTT.

A word on this clonotype: Given a much more abundant clone one base away, this may be a read error. This sequence joins TRBV12-3 or TRBV12-4 and TRBJ2-3; D unclear. V lost 6 bases, J lost 2 bases, and 12 bases lay in between. The CDR3 runs to 14 residues. This CDR3 is CASSTLTVTDTQYF. The DNA for the CDR3 is TGTGCCAGCAGCACCCTGACGGTCACAGATACGCAGTATTTT.

This clonotype turned up a few times. Here the CDR3 DNA reads TGTGCCAGCTCACCAGCGGTAGCGGGAGGGCACGAGCAGTACTTC. Translated: CASSPAVAGGHEQYF. The chain recombines TRBV18 with TRBJ2-7; 11 bases line up with TRBD2. Trimming cost V 2 bases and J 5 bases; bases outside gene matches: 5. This CDR3 comprises 15 residues. Germline CDR1 is KGHSH and CDR2 is LQKENI.

The gene calls are TRBV5-1 and TRBJ2-7; a weak D match, TRBD1 (6 bases). Germline lookup yields CDR1 SGHRS and CDR2 YFSETQ. The CDR3 sequence is 14 residues long. V was clipped by 4 bases and J by 1 base, with 12 bases between them. The CDR3 spells CASSTSRGSYEQYF. The CDR3, as DNA: TGCGCCAGCAGCACCTCCAGGGGATCCTACGAGCAGTACTTC.

This clonotype was observed at least ten times. The gene calls are TRBV20-1 and TRBJ2-7; the D gene is possibly TRBD2 (6 bases). The ends were cut back, 3 bases at V and 3 bases at J, with 12 bases in the middle. Germline values: CDR1 DFQATT, CDR2 SNEGSKA (reference sequence). This CDR3 has 13 residues. The CDR3 DNA reads TGCAGTGCTAGGCGGCGGGGATACTACGAGCAGTACTTC. Protein: CSARRRGYYEQYF.

The rearrangement uses TRBV7-2 and TRBJ2-5; D remains ambiguous. V lost 0 bases and J 11 bases, leaving 13 bases between the germline ends. CDR3 length: 13 amino acids. From germline, CDR1 is SGHTA and CDR2 FQGNSA. The CDR3 sequence is CASSLALSSKQYF. CDR3 nucleotides: TGTGCCAGCAGCTTAGCGTTAAGCTCCAAGCAGTACTTC.

With regard to this clonotype: A much more abundant neighbour one base away suggests this may be a read error. The chain has TRBV6-2 or TRBV6-3 and TRBJ2-5; TRBD2 is a possible D gene (6 bases). The germline V and J ends were trimmed by 4 bases and 11 bases, with 26 bases remaining between them. Germline loops: CDR1 MNHEY, CDR2 SVGEGT. The CDR3 has 16 amino acids. CDR3 bases: TGTGCCAGCAGTTCCCCCAGAGGAGGGTCATACAATGAGCAGTACTTC. Residues: CASSSPRGGSYNEQYF.